The 24 T cell receptor beta chains below come from one sample, sequenced in a study of post-analysis software for immune sequencing data. Findings and caveats of the study: Relative to controls, patients had about five TRBV segments at higher frequency, with TRBV5-6, TRBV5-1 and TRBV20-1 among these.

Prepared libraries of TCR beta cDNA carried unique molecular identifiers. TCRdb re-called the PCR reads with MiXCR, one entry per CDR3 protein. The data show about 770,000 distinct CDR3 sequences, with 46% seen just once and approximately 4.4% held by the top ten. These TCRs are of unknown antigen specificity. The sample consisted of blood. These receptors originate from a girl aged 10-17 years with multiple sclerosis.

The V and J genes are TRBV27 and TRBJ2-7, with 10 bases identical to TRBD2. Trimming at V came to 5 bases and at J to 1 base, leaving 14 bases not matched to a gene. The CDR3 sequence is 18 residues long. Germline V lookup: CDR1 MNHEY, CDR2 SMNVEV (reference sequence). In DNA form, the CDR3 reads TGTGCCAGCAGTCCGACGGGGCTAGCGGGAGCCACTTCCTACGAGCAGTACTTC. This codes for CASSPTGLAGATSYEQYF.

The V and J genes are TRBV4-3 and TRBJ2-7; D is unclear. Trimming left V 0 bases short and J 9 bases short, with 6 bases between. From germline, CDR1 is LGHNA and CDR2 YSLEER. This CDR3 region has 11 residues. CDR3 sequence (DNA): TGCGCCAGCAGCCAAGAGCGTTGGCAGTACTTC. It codes for CASSQERWQYF.

V gene TRBV24-1 combines with J gene TRBJ1-2; 9 positions match TRBD1. V was clipped by 7 bases and J by 5 bases; unmatched bases: 7. This CDR3 comprises 14 residues. Looked up from germline, CDR1 is KGHDR and CDR2 is SFDVKD. The CDR3 here is CATSDGTGLYGYTF. CDR3 in DNA: TGTGCCACCAGCGATGGGACAGGGTTATATGGCTACACCTTC.

V gene TRBV7-9 combines with J gene TRBJ2-5; 8 bases line up with TRBD2. Per the germline V gene, CDR1 is SEHNR and CDR2 is FQNEAQ (reference sequence). Trimming took 1 base from V and 4 from J; bases not matched to a gene: 5. The CDR3 spans 15 residues. The CDR3 loop reads CASSLGGRPRETQYF. The CDR3 nucleotides are TGTGCCAGCAGCTTAGGCGGGAGGCCTCGAGAGACCCAGTACTTC.

The CDR3 DNA is TGTGCCAGCTCACCACCGTATAGCCTAGCGGGAGATCCGTACTTC. Translation gives CASSPPYSLAGDPYF. The chain is built from TRBV18 and TRBJ2-5; 10 bases are a match to TRBD2. CDR3 size: 15 residues. J lost 13 bases, V lost 0 bases, and 11 bases had no gene match. Germline loops: CDR1 KGHSH, CDR2 LQKENI.

CDR3: CASSLSGTGYEQFF. CDR3 DNA: TGCGCCAGCAGCTTGTCGGGGACAGGGTATGAGCAGTTCTTC. J is TRBJ2-1 and V is TRBV5-1; 9 bases are shared with TRBD1. Germline loops: CDR1 SGHRS, CDR2 YFSETQ. With V trimmed by 1 base and J by 8 bases, 4 bases remained unmatched. The CDR3 is 14 residues long.

A remark on this clonotype: Sequence at one end of the junction differs from germline and may be a read error. V is TRBV5-8 and J is TRBJ2-4; D is ambiguous. The J call may be wrong; the DNA end is better matched by TRBJ2-7. The CDR3 has 15 amino acids. The germline V gene encodes CDR1 SGHTS and CDR2 YDEGEE. CDR3 residues: CANSPGAWGSYEQYF. The DNA for the CDR3 is TGTGCCAACAGCCCCGGAGCCTGGGGCTCCTACGAGCAGTACTTC.

The genes are TRBV20-1 and TRBJ2-5; no firm D call. CDR3 size: 13 residues. The germline V and J ends were trimmed by 0 bases and 2 bases, with 7 bases remaining between them. CDR1 is DFQATT, CDR2 SNEGSKA, per germline (reference sequence). DNA of the CDR3: TGCAGTGCTAGAGACGTGAATCAAGAGACCCAGTACTTC. Translation: CSARDVNQETQYF.

This rearrangement joins TRBV7-3 to TRBJ2-3; D might be TRBD1 or TRBD2, each matching 6 bases. CDR3 length equals 15 residues. Trimming stripped 3 bases from V and 1 base from J, with 11 bases between. Per germline, CDR1 SGHTA and CDR2 FQGTGA. The CDR3 DNA reads as TGTGCCAGCAGCTTGCCGGAGGGGGGCACAGATACGCAGTATTTT. Protein product: CASSLPEGGTDTQYF. The whole variable domain, remainder taken from reference TRBV7-3 and TRBJ2-3, is GAGVSQTPSNKVTEKGKYVELRCDPISGHTALYWYRQSLGQGPEFLIYFQGTGAADDSGLPNDRFFAVRPEGSVSTLKIQRTERGDSAVYLCASSLPEGGTDTQYFGPGTRLTVL.

The chain joins TRBV20-1 to TRBJ2-1; TRBD1 is a possible D gene (6 bases). The CDR3 length is 15 residues. Deletions cut 3 bases from V and 3 bases from J, with 15 bases between. Per germline, CDR1 DFQATT and CDR2 SNEGSKA (reference sequence). CDR3 in DNA: TGCAGTGCTAGCGTTCGGGGCAGGGGCTACAATGAGCAGTTCTTC. Protein sequence: CSASVRGRGYNEQFF.

This clonotype occurred a few times. The V call is TRBV29-1, the J call TRBJ1-1; no definite D call. This CDR3 comprises 12 residues. Germline V gene lookup returns CDR1 SQVTM and CDR2 ANQGSEA. V was shortened by 7 bases and J by 4 bases, with 13 bases between the two germline ends. CDR3 in amino acids: CSGGQASTEAFF. The CDR3 DNA reads as TGCAGCGGAGGCCAGGCGAGCACTGAAGCTTTCTTT. The variable domain in full, completed from reference TRBV29-1 and TRBJ1-1, reads SAVISQKPSRDICQRGTSLTIQCQVDSQVTMMFWYRQQPGQSLTLIATANQGSEATYESGFVIDKFPISRPNLTFSTLTVSNMSPEDSSIYLCSGGQASTEAFFGQGTRLTVV.

The chain employs TRBV16 and TRBJ1-4; tentative D call: TRBD1 (5 bases). The CDR3 is 14 residues long. Germline CDR1 is KGHSY and CDR2 is FQNENV. The ends were cut back, 6 bases at V and 7 bases at J, with 15 bases in the middle. CDR3 nucleotide sequence: TGTGCCAGCAGTTATCAGGGTCGACGTGAAAAACTGTTTTTT. This translates into CASSYQGRREKLFF.

This rearrangement joins TRBV6-1 to TRBJ2-3, with D unresolved. The germline V gene encodes CDR1 MNHNS and CDR2 SASEGT. V was pared by 5 bases and J by 4 bases, with 10 bases between. This CDR3 comprises 13 residues. The CDR3 region has the DNA TGTGCCAGCAGTAACATCTACGCAGATACGCAGTATTTT. Amino acid sequence: CASSNIYADTQYF.

This rearrangement joins TRBV7-8 to TRBJ2-1; 9 nucleotides agree with TRBD2. The length of the CDR3 is 17 residues. Unmatched junction bases numbered 13, after V lost 4 bases and J lost 6 bases. Germline V gene data show CDR1 as SGHVS and CDR2 as FQNEAQ. The CDR3 DNA is TGTGCCAGCAGCTCCGGGCCGGGACTAGCATTAGGCAATGAGCAGTTCTTC. Translated: CASSSGPGLALGNEQFF.

The chain carries TRBV5-1 and TRBJ2-7; 9 bases align to TRBD1. Germline V CDR1 and CDR2: SGHRS, YFSETQ. The CDR3 is 15 amino acids. V was clipped by 0 bases and J by 5 bases; unmatched bases: 6. CDR3 sequence reads: CASSLGQGVIHEQYF. CDR3 bases: TGCGCCAGCAGCTTGGGACAGGGGGTGATCCACGAGCAGTACTTC.

This clonotype was detected a few times. V gene TRBV12-3 or TRBV12-4 combines with J gene TRBJ1-2, with 11 bases lining up with TRBD1. J lost 4 bases, V lost 2 bases, and 3 bases had no gene match. CDR3 size: 15 residues. The CDR3 loop is CASSLWTGGSYGYTF. In DNA form, the CDR3 reads TGTGCCAGCAGTTTATGGACAGGGGGCAGCTATGGCTACACCTTC.

The chain recombines TRBV20-1 with TRBJ2-5; D is possibly TRBD1 or TRBD2 (5 bases each). This CDR3 has 13 amino acids. The V gene's germline CDR1 is DFQATT and CDR2 SNEGSKA (reference sequence). V was trimmed by 0 bases and J by 8 bases, leaving 13 bases between them. CDR3 nucleotides: TGCAGTGCTAGAGAGGGGGTTTCGGGAACCCAGTACTTC. Protein sequence: CSAREGVSGTQYF.

The chain has TRBV20-1 and TRBJ1-5; the D is unclear. This CDR3 has 13 amino acids. The V end was cut by 4 bases, the J end by 2 bases, with 9 bases between. The germline gives CDR1 DFQATT, CDR2 SNEGSKA (reference sequence). DNA of the CDR3: TGCAGTGCTACTAAAATCGGCAATCAGCCCCAGCATTTT. This codes for CSATKIGNQPQHF.

The genes are TRBV5-6 and TRBJ2-7; 13 nucleotides line up with TRBD2. The CDR3 runs 15 residues. J lost 6 bases, V lost 0 bases, and 3 bases had no gene match. Germline CDR1 reads SGHDT; CDR2 reads YYEEEE. The CDR3 reads CASSLGGLAGFEQYF. The DNA for the CDR3 is TGTGCCAGCAGCTTGGGGGGACTAGCGGGATTCGAGCAGTACTTC.

This clonotype was counted only a few times. The J gene is TRBJ1-1, the V gene TRBV9, with 9 positions matching TRBD1. Germline loops: CDR1 SGDLS, CDR2 YYNGEE. The V segment lost 4 bases and the J segment 5 bases; nucleotides outside the gene matches: 3. This CDR3 has 13 residues. The CDR3 region has the DNA TGTGCCAGCAGCATAGGACAGGGGACTGAAGCTTTCTTT. It yields the protein CASSIGQGTEAFF.

This clonotype was picked up a small number of times. The gene calls are TRBV20-1 and TRBJ2-7; D ambiguous. The germline V gene encodes CDR1 DFQATT and CDR2 SNEGSKA (reference sequence). With 1 base removed from V and 0 bases from J, the gap between germline ends came to 13 bases. CDR3 length: 15 amino acids. CDR3 bases: TGCAGTGCTAGAGGTCCGTTTCCGGGCTCCTACGAGCAGTACTTC. This codes for CSARGPFPGSYEQYF.

The chain has TRBV28 and TRBJ1-1, with D possibly TRBD1 on 5 matching bases. V lost 8 bases to trimming and J lost 4 bases, with 20 bases between them. Looked up from germline, CDR1 is MDHEN and CDR2 is SYDVKM. There are 15 residues in the CDR3. The CDR3 reads CASGRLGGIGTEAFF. The CDR3, as DNA: TGTGCCAGCGGTCGCCTGGGGGGGATCGGCACTGAAGCTTTCTTT.

This clonotype was recorded a few times. V is TRBV11-2 and J is TRBJ2-6, with D perhaps assigned TRBD1 or TRBD2 (5 bases each). Germline-derived CDR1 and CDR2 are SGHAT and FQNNGV. V was trimmed by 5 bases and J by 3 bases, leaving 11 bases between them. This CDR3 comprises 15 residues. As DNA, the CDR3 is TGTGCCAGCAGCCTCGCGAGGGGTGGGGCCAACGTCCTGACTTTC. Its protein product is CASSLARGGANVLTF.

This chain joins TRBV6-5 and TRBJ2-3; weak D call: TRBD1 (7 bases). V was pared by 0 bases and J by 3 bases, with 13 bases between. Germline CDR1 MNHEY, CDR2 SVGAGI. The CDR3 sequence is 16 residues long. CDR3 coding DNA: TGTGCCAGCAGTTACTCGAGGGACAGCGGGACAGATACGCAGTATTTT. This gives the protein CASSYSRDSGTDTQYF.